This T cell receptor (beta chain) appears in the sequencing data of a study of OX40 agonist ivuxolimab in advanced cancers. Study-level points and caveats: Among the lowest peripheral clonal expansion occurred in 0.1-3.0 mg/kg partial responders.

TCRdb's table, derived via immunoSEQ multiplex PCR, lists solely in-frame clones and lacks some. This table holds 60,000 to 85,000 clones, around 87% found once. CDR1 SGHVS and CDR2 FQNEAQ come from the germline V gene. With 4 bases removed from V and 4 bases from J, the gap between germline ends came to 15 bases. CDR3 length: 15 amino acids. To note about this clone: Its antigen is not known.

The V gene is TRBV7-8, the J gene TRBJ2-3; perhaps TRBD2 as D (5 bases). The specimen comprised CD4+ or CD8+ T cells sorted from blood, sampled in a trial of the OX40 agonist ivuxolimab. This receptor was identified in an adult with an advanced solid tumor such as melanoma, head and neck, liver or kidney cancer. The chain's CDR3 is CASSSPLAISDTQYF. CDR3 coding DNA: TGTGCCAGCAGCTCCCCTCTAGCAATTTCAGATACGCAGTATTTT.